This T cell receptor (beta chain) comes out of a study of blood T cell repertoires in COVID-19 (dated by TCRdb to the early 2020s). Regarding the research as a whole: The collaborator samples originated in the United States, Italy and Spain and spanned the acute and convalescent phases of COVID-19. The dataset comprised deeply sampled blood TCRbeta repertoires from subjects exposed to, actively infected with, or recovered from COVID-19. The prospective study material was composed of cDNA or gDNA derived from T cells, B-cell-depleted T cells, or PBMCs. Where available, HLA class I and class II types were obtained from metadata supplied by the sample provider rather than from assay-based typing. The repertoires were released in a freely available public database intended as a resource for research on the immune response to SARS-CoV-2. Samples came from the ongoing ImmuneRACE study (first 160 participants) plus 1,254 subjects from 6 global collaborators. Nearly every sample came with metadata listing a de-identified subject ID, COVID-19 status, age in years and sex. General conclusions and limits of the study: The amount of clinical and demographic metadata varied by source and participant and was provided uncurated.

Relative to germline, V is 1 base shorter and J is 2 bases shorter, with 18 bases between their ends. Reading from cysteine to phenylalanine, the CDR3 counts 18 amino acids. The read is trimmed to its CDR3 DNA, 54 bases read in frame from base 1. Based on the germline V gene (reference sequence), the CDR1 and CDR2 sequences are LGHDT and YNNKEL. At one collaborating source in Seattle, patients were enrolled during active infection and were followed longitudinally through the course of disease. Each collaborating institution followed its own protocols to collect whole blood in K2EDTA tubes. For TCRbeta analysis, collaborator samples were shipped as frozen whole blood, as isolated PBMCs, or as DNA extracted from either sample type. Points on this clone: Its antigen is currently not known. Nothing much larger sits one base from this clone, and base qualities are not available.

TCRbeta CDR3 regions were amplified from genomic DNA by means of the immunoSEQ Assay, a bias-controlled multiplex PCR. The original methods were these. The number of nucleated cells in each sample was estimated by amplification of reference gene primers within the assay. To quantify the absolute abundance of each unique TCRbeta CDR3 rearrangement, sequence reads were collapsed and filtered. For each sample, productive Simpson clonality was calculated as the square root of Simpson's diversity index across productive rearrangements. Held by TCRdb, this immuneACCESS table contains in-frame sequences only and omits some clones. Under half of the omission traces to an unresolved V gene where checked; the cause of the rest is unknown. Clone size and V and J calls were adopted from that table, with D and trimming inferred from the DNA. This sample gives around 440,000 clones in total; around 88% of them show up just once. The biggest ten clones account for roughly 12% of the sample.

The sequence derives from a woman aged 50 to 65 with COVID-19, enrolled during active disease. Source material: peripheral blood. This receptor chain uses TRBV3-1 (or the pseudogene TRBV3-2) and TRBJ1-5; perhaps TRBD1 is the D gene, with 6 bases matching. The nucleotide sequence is TGTGCCAGCAGCCAAGGCCCAGGGGTGGACGTAGGCAATCAGCCCCAGCATTTT. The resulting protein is CASSQGPGVDVGNQPQHF.